This T cell receptor beta chain was profiled in a study of monozygotic twins with inflammatory bowel disease. In preparing each TCR library, 3,000 to 4,000 ng of total RNA was used. Using the 5' RACE reads, TCRdb records one entry per CDR3 protein without DNA. The sample table sets out 160,000 or so distinct CDR3 sequences. Study-level findings and limits: Relative to healthy twins, IBD patients had fewer clonotypes in common with others, a gap that was especially apparent with disease activity. Whereas healthy co-twins had higher TCRbeta diversity (inverse Simpson), IBD patients had lower diversity.

Remarks on this clonotype: The target antigen is unknown.

The CDR3 has 15 amino acids. The source is a human donor with ulcerative colitis or Crohn's disease, or a healthy co-twin of an affected twin (not recorded which). Material for sequencing was blood. J is TRBJ1-5 and V is TRBV12-3 or TRBV12-4; TCRdb's D call of TRBD1 is untestable without DNA. The CDR3 sequence: CASSTTTGSNQPQHF.